The 13 T cell receptor beta chains given below trace back to one sample, sequenced in a study of T cells in localized non-small cell lung cancer (dated by TCRdb to the early 2020s). Library prep was done by the immunoSEQ multiplex PCR assay. Imported from immuneACCESS, the table was reduced by TCRdb to in-frame sequences with V and J called. These copies leave out some clones; in studies compared against another copy, an unresolved V gene accounts for under half, and the cause of the remainder is not known. The sample contains 30,000 to 40,000 clones, around 79% of them found a single time. 17% of the sample is in the top ten clones. Sequenced here: peripheral blood, sampled before any cancer treatment. The origin of the receptors is a male donor older than 55 with stage III squamous cell lung carcinoma.

Comments on this clone: Other DNA sequences of this sample code for an identical CDR3. This sequence joins TRBV5-1 and TRBJ1-2; 7 positions agree with TRBD1. CDR3 size: 12 residues. Germline V CDR1 and CDR2: SGHRS, YFSETQ. The V segment lost 0 bases and the J segment 7 bases; nucleotides outside the gene matches: 0. The CDR3 sequence: CASSLGTGGYTF. CDR3 DNA: TGCGCCAGCAGCTTGGGGACAGGTGGCTACACCTTC.

The CDR3 nucleotides are TGTGCCAGCAGCTTACAGGGTTTGGGTGGCTACACCTTC. Encoded protein: CASSLQGLGGYTF. V is TRBV5-6 and J is TRBJ1-2, with D possibly TRBD1 on 6 matching bases. The CDR3 sequence is 13 residues long. Germline CDR1 and CDR2: SGHDT and YYEEEE. V lost 2 bases to trimming and J lost 7 bases, with 12 bases between them.

This clone was picked up a small number of times. This chain links TRBV29-1 with TRBJ2-7; 10 nucleotides align to TRBD1. The CDR3 runs to 15 residues. CDR1 is SQVTM, CDR2 ANQGSEA, per germline. The trim removed 4 bases at V and 1 base at J, leaving 7 bases unmatched. The CDR3 region has the DNA TGCAGCGTTGGGGTACCGGGACAGGGGTCCTACGAGCAGTACTTC. Its translation: CSVGVPGQGSYEQYF.

In its sample, this clone was seen a few times. This rearrangement joins TRBV6-5 to TRBJ2-7, with D perhaps TRBD2 (5 bases). Deletions cut 0 bases from V and 6 bases from J, with 12 bases between. The CDR3 loop spans 14 amino acids. Germline CDR1 and CDR2: MNHEY and SVGAGI. This CDR3 reads CASSYSSRAGEQYF. CDR3 in DNA: TGTGCCAGCAGTTACTCGTCCCGGGCGGGCGAGCAGTACTTC.

The J gene is TRBJ2-1, the V gene TRBV4-1; possible D gene TRBD2, 7 bases. With 0 bases removed from V and 6 bases from J, the gap between germline ends came to 18 bases. The CDR3 is made up of 17 amino acids. From germline, CDR1 is MGHRA and CDR2 YSYEKL. This CDR3 reads CASSQDHAGAGGNEQFF. CDR3 coding DNA: TGCGCCAGCAGCCAAGATCACGCGGGGGCGGGTGGCAATGAGCAGTTCTTC.

This clone was seen just once. The chain carries TRBV6-5 and TRBJ1-2; a possible D gene is TRBD1 (6 bases). The CDR3 is 12 residues long. Trimming left V 4 bases short and J 4 bases short, with 7 bases between. Germline CDR1 reads MNHEY; CDR2 reads SVGAGI. CDR3 region: CASSSTGYGYTF. The CDR3 nucleotides read TGTGCCAGCAGTTCGACAGGCTATGGCTACACCTTC.

The J gene is TRBJ1-5, the V gene TRBV4-1, with 7 bases aligning to TRBD1. CDR1 and CDR2 from the germline V gene are MGHRA and YSYEKL. The CDR3 consists of 16 residues. The V segment lost 3 bases and the J segment 7 bases; nucleotides outside the gene matches: 12. Here the CDR3 DNA reads TGCGCCAGCAGCCACCCCCTCGGAGGGGGCCACCAGCCCCAGCATTTT. Translated, it gives CASSHPLGGGHQPQHF.

DNA for the CDR3: TGTGCCAGCAGCTTACAACCGAGTATCACTGAAGCTTTCTTT. It codes for CASSLQPSITEAFF. The rearrangement uses TRBV5-5 and TRBJ1-1; D is unclear. The CDR3 loop spans 14 amino acids. Germline V gives CDR1 SGHKS, CDR2 YYEKEE (reference sequence). Trimming removed 2 bases at V and 4 bases at J, with 12 bases between.

The chain employs TRBV10-3 and TRBJ1-1; D unresolved. With 8 bases removed from V and 4 bases from J, the gap between germline ends came to 14 bases. The CDR3 consists of 13 residues. From germline, CDR1 is ENHRY and CDR2 SYGVKD. Here the CDR3 reads CAIARGERTEAFF. The CDR3 nucleotides read TGTGCCATCGCGCGGGGTGAGCGCACTGAAGCTTTCTTT.

The chain combines TRBV30 with TRBJ1-2; D gene ambiguous. V lost 3 bases to trimming and J lost 0 bases, with 11 bases between them. The CDR3 spans 14 residues. Germline V gene lookup returns CDR1 GTSNPN and CDR2 SVGIG (reference sequence). CDR3 nucleotide sequence: TGTGCCTGGAGGCTTCCCGGAGCTAACTATGGCTACACCTTC. This gives the protein CAWRLPGANYGYTF.

The chain uses TRBV29-1 and TRBJ1-2; 10 nucleotides match TRBD1. The CDR3 covers 15 residues. From germline, CDR1 is SQVTM and CDR2 ANQGSEA. J gave up 4 bases and V 3 bases, and 8 bases lay outside the gene matches. CDR3 protein: CSVEGDRGGIYGYTF. CDR3 bases: TGCAGCGTTGAGGGGGACAGGGGAGGTATCTATGGCTACACCTTC.

The chain combines TRBV2 with TRBJ1-5; D is perhaps TRBD1 (5 bases). Trimming left V 6 bases short and J 2 bases short, with 8 bases between. The germline CDR1 and CDR2 sequences are SNHLY and FYNNEI. The CDR3 has 13 residues. This CDR3 is CASRLQGNQPQHF. CDR3 nucleotide sequence: TGTGCCAGCAGATTACAGGGCAATCAGCCCCAGCATTTT.

V gene TRBV6-5 combines with J gene TRBJ1-1; TRBD1 aligns across 9 bases. Germline CDR1 MNHEY, CDR2 SVGAGI. With V trimmed by 6 bases and J by 5 bases, 4 bases remained unmatched. The CDR3 length is 13 residues. CDR3 nucleotide sequence: TGTGCCAGCAGGCCGACAGGGGGGACTGAAGCTTTCTTT. Translated: CASRPTGGTEAFF.